This passage covers 12 T cell receptor beta chains from one sample sequenced in a study of regulatory T cells in long-lasting Graves disease. Described time point: newly diagnosed GD, antithyroid drugs for less than 3 months. Extracted PBMC RNA gave rise to the TCR library. The authors built TCR beta libraries using iRepertoire HTBI primers and Arm-PCR of CDR3 regions. TCRdb passed the multiplex PCR reads through MiXCR, listing each CDR3 protein once. The sample comprises almost 450,000 distinct CDR3 sequences, about 17% of which are singletons, and around 10% rests with the top ten. The sample also formed part of further work on T cells in Graves' hyperthyroidism and ophthalmopathy.

The material was peripheral blood mononuclear cells (PBMCs), obtained at new diagnosis, from a patient treated with antithyroid drugs. The source of these receptors is a woman aged 30 to 39 with Graves disease.

This clonotype has ten or more counts. The chain joins TRBV7-6 to TRBJ1-1; D uncertain. Germline values: CDR1 SGHVS, CDR2 FNYEAQ. V shed 4 bases and J shed 3 bases, with 15 bases lying between them. The CDR3 is 15 amino acids. The CDR3 DNA is TGTGCCAGCAGCTCCAGCCTAGTAGGAGACACTGAAGCTTTCTTT. Encoded protein: CASSSSLVGDTEAFF.

This clonotype was seen repeatedly, ten times or more. The rearrangement uses TRBV6-2 or TRBV6-3 and TRBJ2-1, with TRBD2 matching over 9 bases. This CDR3 comprises 17 residues. From germline, CDR1 is MNHEY and CDR2 SVGEGT. V was pared by 5 bases and J by 7 bases, with 15 bases of the junction left unmatched. The CDR3 DNA reads TGTGCCAGCAGTCAGAGCGGGAGGCCCAAGGAGATAAATGAGCAGTTCTTC. It encodes CASSQSGRPKEINEQFF.

In regard to this clonotype: A single base separates this from a much larger clone, so it may be a read error. The CDR3 spells CASSLSSTPQEAQYF. The CDR3 DNA follows: TGTGCCAGCAGCCTATCCTCGACCCCCCAAGAGGCCCAGTACTTC. V is TRBV3-1 and J is TRBJ2-5; D gene uncertain. The CDR3 totals 15 residues. Germline loops: CDR1 LGHDT, CDR2 YNNKEL (reference sequence).

The table lists this clonotype with many counts. The chain recombines TRBV24-1 with TRBJ2-3; 8 bases agree with TRBD2. The CDR3 length is 18 residues. CDR1 is KGHDR, CDR2 SFDVKD, per germline. J gave up 2 bases and V 2 bases, and 11 bases lay outside the gene matches. The CDR3 here is CATSDSGPGTRITDTQYF. The CDR3 DNA reads as TGTGCCACCAGTGATTCGGGACCCGGGACTAGGATCACAGATACGCAGTATTTT.

This clonotype showed up many times. The V call is TRBV20-1, the J call TRBJ1-4, with 7 nucleotides matching TRBD1. Germline lookup yields CDR1 DFQATT and CDR2 SNEGSKA (reference sequence). The CDR3 covers 15 residues. Trimming at V came to 5 bases and at J to 8 bases, leaving 14 bases not matched to a gene. CDR3 bases: TGCAGTGCTTTTGACAGGGCAGAGTTAGGGGAAAAACTGTTTTTT. It encodes CSAFDRAELGEKLFF.

This clonotype has a count of ten or more. The gene calls are TRBV2 and TRBJ2-2; D may match TRBD1 or TRBD2 (6 bases each). Per germline, CDR1 SNHLY and CDR2 FYNNEI. The CDR3 sequence is 15 residues long. This CDR3 is CATRGRRTNTGELFF. Here the CDR3 DNA reads TGTGCGACGAGGGGGAGGAGGACGAACACCGGGGAGCTGTTTTTT.

V usage is TRBV7-9 and J usage is TRBJ1-6; D gene uncertain. Germline V gene data show CDR1 as SEHNR and CDR2 as FQNEAQ (reference sequence). The CDR3 is made up of 14 amino acids. Between the trimmed V and J ends, which lost 2 bases and 8 bases, there was a span of 10 bases. CDR3 amino acids: CASSLLGIYSPLHF. CDR3 nucleotide sequence: TGTGCCAGCAGCTTACTGGGAATCTATTCACCCCTCCACTTT.

This clonotype has more than one count but fewer than ten. This chain joins TRBV27 and TRBJ2-1, with no clear D. The CDR3 length is 13 residues. V was shortened by 0 bases and J by 9 bases, with 9 bases between the two germline ends. Germline CDR1 is MNHEY and CDR2 is SMNVEV (reference sequence). CDR3 bases: TGTGCCAGCAGTTTATCCAAGGTTGCTGAGCAGTTCTTC. Translated, it gives CASSLSKVAEQFF.

The CDR3 DNA sequence: TGCGCCAGCAGCTCCCCCGGAGCAGGAGGGACCCAGTACTTC. This translates into CASSSPGAGGTQYF. The V and J genes are TRBV5-1 and TRBJ2-3; weak D call: TRBD2 (5 bases). The DNA end is a closer match to TRBJ2-5, so the J assignment may be wrong. Germline-derived CDR1 and CDR2 are SGHRS and YFSETQ. CDR3 length: 14 residues.

The V gene is TRBV7-6, the J gene TRBJ2-3, with a possible D match to TRBD2 (5 bases). The CDR3 runs 17 residues. Germline V gives CDR1 SGHVS, CDR2 FNYEAQ. V shed 1 base and J shed 0 bases, with 14 bases lying between them. The CDR3 here is CASSLGPAGASTDTQYF. The CDR3 DNA reads TGTGCCAGCAGCTTAGGCCCGGCGGGTGCTAGCACAGATACGCAGTATTTT.

The V gene is TRBV6-1, the J gene TRBJ2-5; TRBD2 matches 7 bases. This CDR3 region has 15 residues. CDR1 is MNHNS, CDR2 SASEGT, per germline. Unmatched junction bases numbered 14, after V lost 8 bases and J lost 5 bases. In DNA form, the CDR3 reads TGTGCCAGCTTCCAGCGGGGAGGGTCAGGTGAGACCCAGTACTTC. This codes for CASFQRGGSGETQYF.

This clonotype has only a few counts. V usage is TRBV6-1 and J usage is TRBJ2-3; 10 positions agree with TRBD2. This CDR3 comprises 16 residues. J was trimmed by 4 bases and V by 6 bases; bases with no gene match: 10. CDR1 and CDR2 (germline): MNHNS, SASEGT. CDR3 region: CASSPPSGRMSDTQYF. The CDR3 coding sequence is TGTGCCAGCAGCCCCCCTAGCGGGAGAATGTCAGATACGCAGTATTTT.